The clone carrying this TCR beta chain showed up many times. The antigen is undetermined. These data are taken from a study of molecular identifiers for immune sequencing clone quantification. Whole-study findings and limits: In CMV-specific effectors, clones above 20 copies held over 98% of molecules; naive, under 1%. For highly expanded clones, sizes could be underestimated when identical TCR molecules share a barcode. Spiked Jurkat TCR RNA equivalent to one cell was reportedly detectable in one million naive cells.

Previously described methods and listed TCR primers were used for bulk TCR libraries. TCRdb itself ran the PCR reads through MiXCR, one entry per CDR3 protein. The sample carries around 320,000 distinct CDR3 sequences, under 25% recorded once. This CDR3 spans 15 amino acids. With V trimmed by 8 bases and J by 3 bases, 4 bases remained unmatched. CDR1 is SGHTA and CDR2 is FQGNSA in the germline V gene. Sequencing was done on a sample of naive CD8+ T cells from blood, with Jurkat cell RNA spiked in. Stated subset: FACS-sorted CD8+CD4-CCR7+CD45RA+ naive T cells. This clonotype was sampled from a human donor in good health. Some libraries in this study had Jurkat cell RNA spiked in. This chain links TRBV7-2 with TRBJ2-3, with 14 positions matching TRBD2. The CDR3 loop is CASGTSGSLTDTQYF. The CDR3 nucleotides are TGTGCCAGCGGGACTAGCGGGAGTTTGACAGATACGCAGTATTTT.